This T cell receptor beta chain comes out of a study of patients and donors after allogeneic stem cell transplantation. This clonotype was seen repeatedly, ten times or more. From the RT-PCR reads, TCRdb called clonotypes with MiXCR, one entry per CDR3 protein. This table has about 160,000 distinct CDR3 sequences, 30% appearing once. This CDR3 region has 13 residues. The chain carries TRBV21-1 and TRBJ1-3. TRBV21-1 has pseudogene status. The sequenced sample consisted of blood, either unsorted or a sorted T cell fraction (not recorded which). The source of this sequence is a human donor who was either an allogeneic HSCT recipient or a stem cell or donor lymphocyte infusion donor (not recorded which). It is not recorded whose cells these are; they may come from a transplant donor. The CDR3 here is CASSYPRTNSIYF. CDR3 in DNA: TGTGCCAGCAGCTATCCGAGGACAAACTCCATATATTTT.